This TCR beta chain originates from a study of T-cell reconstitution after alpha-beta-depleted transplantation in children. CDR3 length: 16 residues. This clonotype has more than one count but fewer than ten. Unique molecular identifiers were incorporated into the prepared TCRbeta library. A single record per CDR3 protein comes from TCRdb applying MiXCR to the PCR reads. The table lists 200,000 to 250,000 distinct CDR3 sequences, under 9.5% of them singletons. This TCR was recovered from a human donor who donated a stem cell graft to a child with acute lymphoblastic leukemia. The gene calls are TRBV21-1 and TRBJ2-2; the DNA was not used to check the table's D call, TRBD1. TRBV21-1 is an annotated pseudogene. The sequencing here drew on PBMCs from the stem cell graft donor, taken from the stem cell graft. This chain's CDR3 is CASSKQERGGTGELFF. The CDR3 DNA reads as TGTGCCAGCAGCAAACAAGAAAGGGGGGGCACCGGGGAGCTGTTTTTT.